Below are 21 T cell receptor beta chains sequenced from a single sample in a study of control samples from healthy donors and cancer patients. Clones were sequenced by immunoSEQ multiplex PCR, and TCRdb holds only the in-frame ones, with some missing. The data show about 80,000 clones, roughly 90% seen once. The sample was blood. These receptors all come from a middle-aged man in good health.

Comments on this clone: No conserved phenylalanine or tryptophan is present at the end of the CDR3, so a read error is the likely explanation. The DNA is omitted, as the CDR3 cannot be located on it reliably, and the CDR3 follows TCRdb's listing. The V and J genes are TRBV9 and TRBJ2-7; whether TRBD2, the table's D call, matches the DNA was not checked. Germline V CDR1 and CDR2: SGDLS, YYNGEE. The CDR3 has 9 amino acids, counting both end residues. CDR3 in amino acids: CATPPGGGL.

The genes are TRBV10-3 and TRBJ1-2, with a weak D call TRBD1 (5 bases). CDR3 length equals 13 residues. V shed 7 bases and J shed 2 bases, with 11 bases lying between them. Germline loops: CDR1 ENHRY, CDR2 SYGVKD. The CDR3 sequence is CAITSEGNYGYTF. DNA for the CDR3: TGTGCCATCACTTCGGAGGGGAACTATGGCTACACCTTC.

This clone has only a few counts. This chain's CDR3 is CASSDSASGGHNEQFF. The CDR3 nucleotides are TGTGCCAGCAGTGACTCGGCTAGCGGGGGGCACAATGAGCAGTTCTTC. V is TRBV6-4 and J is TRBJ2-1; 11 bases line up with TRBD2. CDR3 length: 16 amino acids. CDR1 and CDR2 from the germline V gene are MRHNA and SNTAGT. The V gene end was trimmed by 0 bases and the J gene end by 5 bases; junction bases not matched to a gene: 3.

The genes are TRBV4-1 and TRBJ2-7, with 8 bases aligning to TRBD2. Germline loops: CDR1 MGHRA, CDR2 YSYEKL. The ends lost 2 bases at V and 3 bases at J; junction bases unmatched: 6. There are 15 residues in the CDR3. For the CDR3, the DNA is TGCGCCAGCAGCCAATTGGGGCGGGGGGTCTACGAGCAGTACTTC. Translation: CASSQLGRGVYEQYF.

This chain links TRBV2 with TRBJ2-7; D remains unclear. CDR3 length: 10 residues. CDR1 is SNHLY and CDR2 is FYNNEI in the germline V gene. Trimming took 5 bases from V and 10 from J, leaving 9 bases between them. CDR3 loop: CASSYQKQYF. CDR3 bases: TGTGCCAGCAGTTATCAGAAACAGTACTTC.

The chain joins TRBV3-1 (or the pseudogene TRBV3-2) to TRBJ1-6; D is uncertain. This CDR3 contains 13 residues. Germline lookup yields CDR1 LGHDT and CDR2 YNNKEL (reference sequence). The V end lost 8 bases, the J end lost 11 bases, and 16 bases lay between the germline ends. The CDR3 DNA reads as TGTGCCAGCTGGCGGGGTGGGGAGACACCCCTCCACTTT. This encodes CASWRGGETPLHF.

The chain links TRBV7-6 to TRBJ2-7; 8 bases fit TRBD2. In germline, CDR1 is SGHVS, CDR2 FNYEAQ. The CDR3 spans 19 residues. J was trimmed by 3 bases and V by 3 bases; bases with no gene match: 19. This CDR3 is CASSFLSPTAGVAFYEQYF. CDR3 in DNA: TGTGCCAGCAGCTTCCTATCCCCCACAGCGGGGGTCGCTTTCTACGAGCAGTACTTC.

Only one count was recorded for this clone. This chain uses TRBV6-4 with TRBJ2-2; tentative D call: TRBD2 (6 bases). The CDR3 is made up of 14 amino acids. Germline V CDR1 and CDR2: MRHNA, SNTAGT. V gave up 8 bases and J gave up 3 bases, with 13 bases separating them. In DNA, the CDR3 is TGTGCCAGCCGGGCGGAGCGGGACACCGGGGAGCTGTTTTTT. The encoded protein is CASRAERDTGELFF.

The chain joins TRBV28 to TRBJ1-2; D ambiguous. Germline V lookup: CDR1 MDHEN, CDR2 SYDVKM. V was cut by 5 bases and J by 6 bases, with 16 bases left in between. The CDR3 has 14 amino acids. CDR3 nucleotides: TGTGCCAGCAGTCCCACCGTGGGGATGGATGGCTACACCTTC. This encodes CASSPTVGMDGYTF.

Details on this clone: This clone may be a read error of a much larger clone one base away. The rearrangement joins TRBV7-6 to TRBJ2-3, with D uncertain. Germline values: CDR1 SGHVS, CDR2 FNYEAQ. CDR3 length: 12 amino acids. V lost 5 bases and J 6 bases, leaving 9 bases between the germline ends. The CDR3: CASSQGADTQYF. The CDR3 DNA is TGTGCCAGCAGCCAAGGAGCGGATACGCAGTATTTT. The full variable domain, rest sourced from reference TRBV7-6 and TRBJ2-3, is GAGVSQSPRYKVTKRGQDVALRCDPISGHVSLYWYRQALGQGPEFLTYFNYEAQQDKSGLPNDRFSAERPEGSISTLTIQRTEQRDSAMYRCASSQGADTQYFGPGTRLTVL.

The chain recombines TRBV6-1 with TRBJ2-1; a weak D match, TRBD2 (6 bases). The CDR3 totals 13 residues. The V gene's germline CDR1 is MNHNS and CDR2 SASEGT. V lost 3 bases, J lost 9 bases, and 12 bases lay in between. The DNA for the CDR3 is TGTGCCAGCAGTGATTCCTGGGGAGGTGAGCAGTTCTTC. This codes for CASSDSWGGEQFF.

The chain employs TRBV27 and TRBJ1-4; possible D gene TRBD1, 5 bases. Trimming took off 2 bases at V and 8 bases at J, with 15 bases between the two ends. The CDR3 has 15 amino acids. In germline, CDR1 is MNHEY, CDR2 SMNVEV (reference sequence). The CDR3 reads CASSLGSRVGEKLFF. CDR3 in DNA: TGTGCCAGCAGTTTAGGAAGCAGGGTGGGAGAAAAACTGTTTTTT.

The chain is built from TRBV19 and TRBJ2-3; no definite D call. Per the germline V gene, CDR1 is LNHDA and CDR2 is SQIVND (reference sequence). This CDR3 region has 15 residues. V dropped 6 bases and J dropped 3 bases, with 16 bases sitting between them. CDR3 nucleotide sequence: TGTGCCAGTAGCCCTTCTTGGTCGCTGACAGATACGCAGTATTTT. As protein: CASSPSWSLTDTQYF.

V usage is TRBV5-1 and J usage is TRBJ2-1; TRBD2 might be the D (6 bases). The CDR3 length is 14 residues. The germline CDR1 and CDR2 sequences are SGHRS and YFSETQ. Deletions cut 5 bases from V and 5 bases from J, with 14 bases between. The CDR3 protein is CASSHGTYNNEQFF. The CDR3, as DNA: TGCGCCAGCAGTCACGGGACTTACAACAATGAGCAGTTCTTC.

There are a few counts of this clone. The chain couples TRBV4-2 to TRBJ1-5; no clear D. The CDR3 spans 13 residues. Germline CDR1 is LGHNA and CDR2 is YNFKEQ. V gave up 0 bases and J gave up 7 bases, with 7 bases separating them. This CDR3 reads CASSQEPDQPQHF. CDR3 in DNA: TGTGCCAGCAGCCAAGAACCAGACCAGCCCCAGCATTTT.

The chain joins TRBV9 to TRBJ2-3; tentative D call: TRBD1 (5 bases). V shed 0 bases and J shed 0 bases, with 11 bases lying between them. In germline, CDR1 is SGDLS, CDR2 YYNGEE. This CDR3 spans 16 amino acids. CDR3 loop: CASSVVPTDSTDTQYF. Here the CDR3 DNA reads TGTGCCAGCAGCGTAGTCCCGACAGATAGCACAGATACGCAGTATTTT.

The rearrangement uses TRBV7-3 and TRBJ1-1, with unresolved D. Germline CDR1 and CDR2: SGHTA and FQGTGA. The CDR3 is 14 residues long. The V end was cut by 1 base, the J end by 5 bases, with 11 bases between. The CDR3 nucleotides are TGTGCCAGCAGCTTAAGGGCCGCGGGTACTGAAGCTTTCTTT. Translating gives CASSLRAAGTEAFF.

This sequence joins TRBV18 and TRBJ1-4; 8 bases line up with TRBD1. V shed 3 bases and J 4 bases; nucleotides not matched to a gene: 7. The CDR3 runs to 16 residues. Germline CDR1 and CDR2: KGHSH and LQKENI. The CDR3 spells CASSPPGQAFNEKLFF. The CDR3 nucleotides are TGTGCCAGCTCACCCCCGGGACAGGCCTTTAATGAAAAACTGTTTTTT.

V and J are TRBV5-1 and TRBJ1-2; 7 bases align to TRBD1. The CDR3 has 16 residues. Germline V gene sequence: CDR1 SGHRS, CDR2 YFSETQ. Losses at the gene ends were 4 bases for V and 2 bases for J; bases not matched to a gene: 11. CDR3 DNA sequence: TGCGCCAGCAGCCCGCTGACAGGGACGGAAAACTATGGCTACACCTTC. This gives the protein CASSPLTGTENYGYTF.

The rearrangement links TRBV28 to TRBJ1-4; D perhaps matches TRBD1 (6 bases). CDR1 and CDR2 (germline): MDHEN, SYDVKM. Trimming shortened V by 2 bases and J by 8 bases, and 21 bases separated the two germline ends. CDR3 length: 17 amino acids. CDR3 loop: CASSLGTLKGRGEKLFF. The CDR3 bases are TGTGCCAGCAGTTTAGGGACTCTAAAGGGAAGGGGGGAAAAACTGTTTTTT. The whole variable domain, remainder taken from reference TRBV28 and TRBJ1-4, is DVKVTQSSRYLVKRTGEKVFLECVQDMDHENMFWYRQDPGLGLRLIYFSYDVKMKEKGDIPEGYSVSREKKERFSLILESASTNQTSMYLCASSLGTLKGRGEKLFFGSGTQLSVL.

This clone has only a few counts. The rearrangement uses TRBV9 and TRBJ2-3; D unresolved. From germline, CDR1 is SGDLS and CDR2 YYNGEE. V was trimmed by 1 base and J by 1 base, leaving 10 bases between them. The CDR3 loop spans 15 amino acids. In DNA, the CDR3 is TGTGCCAGCAGCGTAACCGGGTATGGCACAGATACGCAGTATTTT. Protein sequence: CASSVTGYGTDTQYF.